What follows are 20 T cell receptor beta chains derived from one specimen sequenced in a study of T cells in Graves' hyperthyroidism and ophthalmopathy. Amplification targeted TCR beta CDR3 regions from RNA transcripts. In the first-round RT-PCR of the TCR CDR3, the HTBI primer set was used. TCRdb recomputed calls from the multiplex PCR reads with MiXCR, one row per CDR3 protein. The table includes over 150,000 distinct CDR3 sequences, about a sixth detected once. Sequencing was carried out using blood. Receptors originate from a woman in her forties or fifties with Graves' hyperthyroidism.

This clonotype appeared many times. The rearrangement links TRBV6-1 to TRBJ2-7, with D possibly being TRBD1 or TRBD2 (5 bases each). V was clipped by 7 bases and J by 0 bases, with 16 bases between them. From germline, CDR1 is MNHNS and CDR2 SASEGT. The CDR3 has 15 residues. CDR3 protein: CASMAGTRTSYEQYF. The DNA of the CDR3 is TGTGCCAGCATGGCCGGGACCCGCACCTCCTACGAGCAGTACTTC.

This clonotype was counted many times. The chain uses TRBV5-4 and TRBJ2-1; 10 nucleotides agree with TRBD2. With V trimmed by 4 bases and J by 3 bases, 4 bases remained unmatched. This CDR3 spans 15 amino acids. CDR1 and CDR2 from the germline V gene are SGHNT and YYREEE (reference sequence). The CDR3 loop is CASSTRTSGYNEQFF. The CDR3 DNA reads as TGTGCCAGCAGCACTAGGACTAGCGGCTACAATGAGCAGTTCTTC.

The J gene is TRBJ1-2, the V gene TRBV7-9; TRBD1 is a possible D gene (6 bases). Deletions cut 5 bases from V and 8 bases from J, with 21 bases between. This CDR3 has 15 residues. In germline, CDR1 is SEHNR, CDR2 FQNEAQ (reference sequence). The CDR3 DNA follows: TGTGCCAGCAGCCCTCGGGCTTCAGGGGAATACGGCTACACCTTC. Translating it yields CASSPRASGEYGYTF.

This clonotype came up many times. The chain combines TRBV27 with TRBJ2-5, with a weak D call TRBD1 (6 bases). In germline, CDR1 is MNHEY, CDR2 SMNVEV (reference sequence). V lost 8 bases, J lost 13 bases, and 17 bases lay in between. The CDR3 covers 11 residues. CDR3 in amino acids: CASADSRLWYF. The CDR3 bases are TGTGCCAGCGCGGACAGCAGGCTTTGGTACTTC.

Many counts were recorded for this clonotype. This chain links TRBV12-3 or TRBV12-4 with TRBJ2-3, with 14 positions matching TRBD2. Trimming removed 6 bases from V and 5 bases from J; junction bases left unmatched: 7. The CDR3 consists of 16 residues. The CDR3 region has the DNA TGTGCCAGCAGCCGGGGACTAGCGGGAGTTGGAGATACGCAGTATTTT. This encodes CASSRGLAGVGDTQYF.

This clonotype appeared many times. V is TRBV20-1 and J is TRBJ2-7; 7 bases map to TRBD2. There are 14 residues in the CDR3. The junction had 3 bases not matched to a gene; V was cut back by 0 bases and J by 1 base. Germline CDR1 DFQATT, CDR2 SNEGSKA (reference sequence). The CDR3 loop is CSARDPSGSYEQYF. DNA of the CDR3: TGCAGTGCTAGAGATCCTAGCGGATCCTACGAGCAGTACTTC.

The sample holds many counts of this clonotype. This sequence joins TRBV30 and TRBJ1-1; TRBD1 aligns across 9 bases. J lost 1 base, V lost 3 bases, and 9 bases had no gene match. The length of the CDR3 is 16 residues. Germline CDR1 is GTSNPN and CDR2 is SVGIG (reference sequence). This chain's CDR3 is CAWRLGQGFGNTEAFF. For the CDR3, the DNA is TGTGCCTGGAGACTTGGACAGGGGTTTGGGAACACTGAAGCTTTCTTT.

A note on this clonotype: It may be a read error: a sequence one base away is much more abundant. No conserved phenylalanine or tryptophan is present at the end of the CDR3, so a read error is the likely explanation. The V gene is TRBV30, the J gene TRBJ1-1; D is perhaps TRBD1 (6 bases). Trimming cost V 4 bases and J 8 bases, with 11 bases left between them. This CDR3 is built from 11 residues. Germline assignment: CDR1 GTSNPN and CDR2 SVGIG (reference sequence). CDR3 coding DNA: TGTGCCTGGAAACAGGGAGGCGAAGCTTTCCTT. Translating gives CAWKQGGEAFL.

In its sample, this clonotype was seen many times. The chain carries TRBV7-9 and TRBJ2-3; D not resolved. Germline CDR1 SEHNR, CDR2 FQNEAQ (reference sequence). The CDR3 runs to 17 residues. The V end lost 0 bases, the J end lost 1 base, and 14 bases lay between the germline ends. CDR3 DNA sequence: TGTGCCAGCAGCTTAGCGGGCGCGGCTTTCGGCACAGATACGCAGTATTTT. Its protein is CASSLAGAAFGTDTQYF.

The gene calls are TRBV28 and TRBJ2-3, with D possibly being TRBD2 (6 bases). CDR1 is MDHEN and CDR2 is SYDVKM in the germline V gene. Deletions cut 3 bases from V and 3 bases from J, with 13 bases between. There are 15 residues in the CDR3. CDR3 sequence (DNA): TGTGCCAGCAGTTTGGGAGGTTTTCGTACAGATACGCAGTATTTT. It yields the protein CASSLGGFRTDTQYF.

Many counts were recorded for this clonotype. The genes are TRBV18 and TRBJ1-4; D is ambiguous. Germline V gene sequence: CDR1 KGHSH, CDR2 LQKENI. This CDR3 has 14 amino acids. The ends were cut back, 3 bases at V and 7 bases at J, with 12 bases in the middle. The CDR3 loop reads CASSPETSGEKLFF. DNA of the CDR3: TGTGCCAGCTCACCGGAAACGAGTGGTGAAAAACTGTTTTTT.

The chain couples TRBV7-9 to TRBJ2-1; a possible D gene is TRBD1 (5 bases). The CDR3 contains 13 residues. Germline CDR1 is SEHNR and CDR2 is FQNEAQ (reference sequence). The ends were cut back, 3 bases at V and 3 bases at J, with 6 bases in the middle. CDR3 bases: TGTGCCAGCAGCTTGACAGACTACAATGAGCAGTTCTTC. This translates into CASSLTDYNEQFF.

In this sample, this clonotype turned up many times. The chain has TRBV28 and TRBJ2-3; 12 bases align to TRBD2. The CDR3 contains 16 residues. The V segment lost 6 bases and the J segment 5 bases; nucleotides outside the gene matches: 9. Looked up from germline, CDR1 is MDHEN and CDR2 is SYDVKM. The CDR3 region is CASRGASGRALDTQYF. The DNA for the CDR3 is TGTGCCAGCAGGGGGGCTAGCGGGAGGGCCTTAGATACGCAGTATTTT.

This clonotype was detected many times. The junction does not match germline at one end; this may be a read error. V gene TRBV11-1 combines with J gene TRBJ1-1; D might be TRBD1 (6 bases). Looked up from germline, CDR1 is SGHAT and CDR2 is FQDESV (reference sequence). This CDR3 spans 15 amino acids. The CDR3 protein is CASSFSGGARTETFF. DNA of the CDR3: TGTGCCAGCAGCTTCTCGGGGGGCGCGAGAACTGAAACTTTCTTT.

The chain combines TRBV28 with TRBJ1-6; D call uncertain. Trimming stripped 5 bases from V and 10 bases from J, with 12 bases between. The CDR3 extends over 13 amino acids. Germline V lookup: CDR1 MDHEN, CDR2 SYDVKM. For the CDR3, the DNA is TGTGCCAGCAGTCCCGGATATATCTCACCCCTCCACTTT. Encoded protein: CASSPGYISPLHF.

This clonotype has at least ten counts. This chain uses TRBV6-1 with TRBJ1-5; no clear D. This CDR3 region has 14 residues. Germline CDR1 reads MNHNS; CDR2 reads SASEGT. V was cut by 7 bases and J by 1 base, with 11 bases left in between. The CDR3 DNA reads TGTGCCAGCATTTTCCAGGACAGCAATCAGCCCCAGCATTTT. Protein: CASIFQDSNQPQHF.

The gene calls are TRBV2 and TRBJ1-1, with D possibly matching TRBD1 (5 bases). Germline assignment: CDR1 SNHLY and CDR2 FYNNEI. The CDR3 is made up of 14 amino acids. The V gene lost 3 bases and the J gene lost 2 bases, with 10 bases spanning the gap. CDR3 amino acids: CASSDSGINTEAFF. DNA for the CDR3: TGTGCCAGCAGTGATTCAGGGATCAACACTGAAGCTTTCTTT.

This clonotype has just a few counts. J is TRBJ1-5 and V is TRBV20-1, with TRBD1 matching over 7 bases. The germline gives CDR1 DFQATT, CDR2 SNEGSKA (reference sequence). V shed 3 bases, J shed 4 bases, and the junction held 3 bases outside the gene matches. The CDR3 totals 13 residues. CDR3 DNA sequence: TGCAGTGCTAGCGGGACAGTTAATCAGCCCCAGCATTTT. Translated: CSASGTVNQPQHF.

The CDR3 protein is CASRLMGMNTEAFF. In DNA form, the CDR3 reads TGTGCCAGCAGACTAATGGGAATGAACACTGAAGCTTTCTTT. V is TRBV12-3 or TRBV12-4 and J is TRBJ1-1, with unresolved D. The V end lost 6 bases, the J end lost 0 bases, and 11 bases lay between the germline ends. This CDR3 comprises 14 residues.

This clonotype appeared many times. This chain joins TRBV7-3 and TRBJ1-2, with 9 bases lining up with TRBD1. The junction had 7 bases not matched to a gene; V was cut back by 6 bases and J by 2 bases. Germline V gene sequence: CDR1 SGHTA, CDR2 FQGTGA. The CDR3 consists of 15 residues. CDR3: CASRLSGTGNYGYTF. The CDR3 DNA reads TGTGCCAGCAGACTCTCCGGGACAGGGAACTATGGCTACACCTTC.